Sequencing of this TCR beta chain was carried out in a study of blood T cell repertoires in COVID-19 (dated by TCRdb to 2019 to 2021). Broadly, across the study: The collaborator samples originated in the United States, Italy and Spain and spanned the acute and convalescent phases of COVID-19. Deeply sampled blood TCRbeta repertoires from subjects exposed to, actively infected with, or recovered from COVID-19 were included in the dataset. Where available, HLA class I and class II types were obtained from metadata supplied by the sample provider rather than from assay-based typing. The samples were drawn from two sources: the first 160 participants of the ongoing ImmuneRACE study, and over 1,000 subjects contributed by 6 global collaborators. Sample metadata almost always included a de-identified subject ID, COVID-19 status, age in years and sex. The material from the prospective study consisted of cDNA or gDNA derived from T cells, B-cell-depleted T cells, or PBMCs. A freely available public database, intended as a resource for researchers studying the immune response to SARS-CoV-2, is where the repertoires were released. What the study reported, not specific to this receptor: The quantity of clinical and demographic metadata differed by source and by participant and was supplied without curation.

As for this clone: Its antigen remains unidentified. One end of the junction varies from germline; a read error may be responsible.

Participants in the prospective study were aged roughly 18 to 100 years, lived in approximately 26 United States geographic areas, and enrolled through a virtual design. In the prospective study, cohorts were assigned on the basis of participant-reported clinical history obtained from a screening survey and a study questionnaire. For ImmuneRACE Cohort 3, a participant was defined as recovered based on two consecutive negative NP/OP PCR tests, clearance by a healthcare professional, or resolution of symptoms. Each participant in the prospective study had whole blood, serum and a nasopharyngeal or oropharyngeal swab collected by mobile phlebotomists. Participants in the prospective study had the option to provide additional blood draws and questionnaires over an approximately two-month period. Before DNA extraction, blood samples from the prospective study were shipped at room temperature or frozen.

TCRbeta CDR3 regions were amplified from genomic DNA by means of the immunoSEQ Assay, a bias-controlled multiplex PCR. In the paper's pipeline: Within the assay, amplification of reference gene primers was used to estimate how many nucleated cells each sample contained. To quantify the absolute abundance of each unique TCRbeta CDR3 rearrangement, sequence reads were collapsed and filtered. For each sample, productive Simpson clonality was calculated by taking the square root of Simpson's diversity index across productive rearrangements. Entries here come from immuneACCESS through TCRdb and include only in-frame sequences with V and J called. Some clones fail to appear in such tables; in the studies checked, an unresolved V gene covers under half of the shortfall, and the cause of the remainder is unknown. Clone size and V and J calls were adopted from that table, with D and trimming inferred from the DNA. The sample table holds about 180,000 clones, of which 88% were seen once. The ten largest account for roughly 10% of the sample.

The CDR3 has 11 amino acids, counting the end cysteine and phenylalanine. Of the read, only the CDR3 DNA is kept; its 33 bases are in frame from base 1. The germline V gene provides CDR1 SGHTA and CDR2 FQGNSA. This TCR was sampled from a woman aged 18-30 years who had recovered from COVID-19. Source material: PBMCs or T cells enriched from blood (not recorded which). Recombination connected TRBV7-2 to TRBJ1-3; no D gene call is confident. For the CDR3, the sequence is CASSSRNTIYF. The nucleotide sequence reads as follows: TGTGCCAGCAGCTCTAGAAACACCATATATTTT.